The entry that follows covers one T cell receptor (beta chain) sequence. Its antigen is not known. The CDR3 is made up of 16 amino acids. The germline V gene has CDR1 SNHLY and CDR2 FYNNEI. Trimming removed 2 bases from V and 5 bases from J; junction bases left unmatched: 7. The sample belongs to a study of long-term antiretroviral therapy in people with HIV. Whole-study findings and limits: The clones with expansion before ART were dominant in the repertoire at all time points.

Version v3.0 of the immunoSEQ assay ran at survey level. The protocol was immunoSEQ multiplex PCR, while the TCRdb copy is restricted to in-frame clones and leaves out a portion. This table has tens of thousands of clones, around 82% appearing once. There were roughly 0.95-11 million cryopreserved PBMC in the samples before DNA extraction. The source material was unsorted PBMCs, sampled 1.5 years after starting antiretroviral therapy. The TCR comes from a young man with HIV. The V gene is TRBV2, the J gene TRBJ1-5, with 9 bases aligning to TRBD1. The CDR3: CASSEPGQGSDQPQHF. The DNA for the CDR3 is TGTGCCAGCAGTGAACCGGGACAGGGATCCGATCAGCCCCAGCATTTT.